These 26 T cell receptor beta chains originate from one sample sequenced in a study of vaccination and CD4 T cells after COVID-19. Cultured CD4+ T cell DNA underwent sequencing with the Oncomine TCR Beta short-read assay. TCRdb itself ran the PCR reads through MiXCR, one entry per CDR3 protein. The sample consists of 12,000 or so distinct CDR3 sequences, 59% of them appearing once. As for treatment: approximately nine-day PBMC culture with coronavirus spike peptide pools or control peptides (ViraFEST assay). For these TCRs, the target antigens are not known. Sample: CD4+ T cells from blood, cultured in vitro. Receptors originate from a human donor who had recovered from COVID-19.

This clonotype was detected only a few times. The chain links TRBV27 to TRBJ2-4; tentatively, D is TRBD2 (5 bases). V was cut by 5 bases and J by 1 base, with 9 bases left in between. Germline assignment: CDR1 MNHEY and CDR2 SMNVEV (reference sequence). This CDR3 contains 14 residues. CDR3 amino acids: CASSTGMAKNIQYF. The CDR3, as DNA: TGTGCCAGCAGTACGGGGATGGCCAAAAACATTCAGTACTTC.

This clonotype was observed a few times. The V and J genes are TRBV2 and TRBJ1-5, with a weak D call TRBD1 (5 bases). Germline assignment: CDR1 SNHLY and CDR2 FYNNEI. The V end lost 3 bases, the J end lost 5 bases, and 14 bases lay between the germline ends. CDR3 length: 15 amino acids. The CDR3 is CASSDQGGWYQPQHF. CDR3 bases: TGTGCCAGCAGTGATCAGGGTGGGTGGTATCAGCCCCAGCATTTT. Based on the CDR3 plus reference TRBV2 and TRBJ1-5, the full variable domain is EPEVTQTPSHQVTQMGQEVILRCVPISNHLYFYWYRQILGQKVEFLVSFYNNEISEKSEIFDDQFSVERPDGSNFTLKIRSTKLEDSAMYFCASSDQGGWYQPQHFGDGTRLSIL.

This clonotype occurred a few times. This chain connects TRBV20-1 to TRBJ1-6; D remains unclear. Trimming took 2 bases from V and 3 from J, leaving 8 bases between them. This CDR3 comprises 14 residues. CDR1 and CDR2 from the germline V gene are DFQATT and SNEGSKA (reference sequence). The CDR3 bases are TGCAGTGCTAGATTGGGGAACTATAATTCACCCCTCCACTTT. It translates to CSARLGNYNSPLHF.

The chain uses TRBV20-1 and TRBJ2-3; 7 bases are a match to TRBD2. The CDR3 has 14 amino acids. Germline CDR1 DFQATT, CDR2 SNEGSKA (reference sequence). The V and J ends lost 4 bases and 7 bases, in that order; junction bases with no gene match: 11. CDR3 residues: CSAMLAERPNTQYF. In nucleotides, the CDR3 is TGCAGTGCTATGCTAGCGGAGCGACCAAATACGCAGTATTTT.

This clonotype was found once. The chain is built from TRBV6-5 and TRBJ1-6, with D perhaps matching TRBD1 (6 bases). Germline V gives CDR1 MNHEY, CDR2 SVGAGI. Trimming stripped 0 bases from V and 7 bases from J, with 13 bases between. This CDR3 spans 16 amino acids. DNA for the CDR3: TGTGCCAGCAGTTACTCGCCCGGGGGCCACAATTCACCCCTCCACTTT. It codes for CASSYSPGGHNSPLHF.

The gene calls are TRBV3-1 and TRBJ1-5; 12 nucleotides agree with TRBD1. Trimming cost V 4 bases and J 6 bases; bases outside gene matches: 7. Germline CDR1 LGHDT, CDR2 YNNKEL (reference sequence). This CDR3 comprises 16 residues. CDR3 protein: CASSLSGTGGAQPQHF. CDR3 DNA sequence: TGTGCCAGCAGCCTCTCCGGGACAGGGGGCGCTCAGCCCCAGCATTTT.

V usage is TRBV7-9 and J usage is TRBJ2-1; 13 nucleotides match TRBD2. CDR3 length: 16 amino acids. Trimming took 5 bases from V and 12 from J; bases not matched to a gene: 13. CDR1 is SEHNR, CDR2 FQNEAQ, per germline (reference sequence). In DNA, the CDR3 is TGTGCCAGCAGCGGACGGTGGACTAGCGGGAGCAAGAGGCAGTTCTTC. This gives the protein CASSGRWTSGSKRQFF.

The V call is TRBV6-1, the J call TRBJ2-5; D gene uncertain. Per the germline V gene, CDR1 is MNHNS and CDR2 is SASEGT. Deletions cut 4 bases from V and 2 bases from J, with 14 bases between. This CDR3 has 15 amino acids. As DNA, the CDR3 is TGTGCCAGCAGTGGTTATCGTCGGGTGCAAGAGACCCAGTACTTC. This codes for CASSGYRRVQETQYF.

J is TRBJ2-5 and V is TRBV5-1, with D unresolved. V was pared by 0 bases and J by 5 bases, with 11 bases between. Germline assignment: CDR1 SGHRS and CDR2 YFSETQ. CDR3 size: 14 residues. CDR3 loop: CASSLAVSWETQYF. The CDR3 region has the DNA TGCGCCAGCAGCTTGGCGGTGTCTTGGGAGACCCAGTACTTC.

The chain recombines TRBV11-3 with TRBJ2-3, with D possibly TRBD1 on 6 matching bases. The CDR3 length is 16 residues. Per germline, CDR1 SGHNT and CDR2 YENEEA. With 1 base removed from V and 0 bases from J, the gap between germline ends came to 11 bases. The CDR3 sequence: CASSLGNRESTDTQYF. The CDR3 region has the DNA TGTGCCAGCAGCTTAGGAAACAGGGAAAGCACAGATACGCAGTATTTT. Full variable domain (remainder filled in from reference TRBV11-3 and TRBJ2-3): EAGVVQSPRYKIIEKKQPVAFWCNPISGHNTLYWYLQNLGQGPELLIRYENEEAVDDSQLPKDRFSAERLKGVDSTLKIQPAELGDSAVYLCASSLGNRESTDTQYFGPGTRLTVL.

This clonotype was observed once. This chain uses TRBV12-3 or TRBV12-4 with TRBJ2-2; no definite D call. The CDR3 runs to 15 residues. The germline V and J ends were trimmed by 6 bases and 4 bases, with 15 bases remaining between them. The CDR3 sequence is CASSLLDGTTGELFF. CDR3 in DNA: TGTGCCAGCAGCTTACTGGATGGAACCACCGGGGAGCTGTTTTTT.

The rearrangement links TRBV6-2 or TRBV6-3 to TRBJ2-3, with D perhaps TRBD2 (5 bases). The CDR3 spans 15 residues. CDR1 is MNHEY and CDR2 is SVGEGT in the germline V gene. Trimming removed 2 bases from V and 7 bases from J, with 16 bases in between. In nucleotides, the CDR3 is TGTGCCAGCAGTTACCCCCGGAGGCCATTACATACGCAGTATTTT. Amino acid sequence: CASSYPRRPLHTQYF.

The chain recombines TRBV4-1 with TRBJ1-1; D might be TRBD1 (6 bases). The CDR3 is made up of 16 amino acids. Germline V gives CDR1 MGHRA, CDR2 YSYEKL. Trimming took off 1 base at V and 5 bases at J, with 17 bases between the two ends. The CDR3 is CASSQGGGRSKTEAFF. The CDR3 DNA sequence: TGCGCCAGCAGCCAAGGGGGGGGCCGGAGTAAAACTGAAGCTTTCTTT.

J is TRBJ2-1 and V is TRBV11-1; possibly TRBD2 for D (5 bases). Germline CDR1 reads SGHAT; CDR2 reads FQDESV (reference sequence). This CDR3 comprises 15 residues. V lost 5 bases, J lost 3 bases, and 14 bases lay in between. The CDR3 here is CASSPEGRVYNEQFF. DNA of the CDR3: TGTGCCAGCAGCCCCGAAGGGCGGGTCTACAATGAGCAGTTCTTC.

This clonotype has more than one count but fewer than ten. The CDR3 region has the DNA TGTGCCAGCACCTACGCGGGGCAGGGGGGAGATACGCAGTATTTT. It encodes CASTYAGQGGDTQYF. The chain couples TRBV6-1 to TRBJ2-3; D perhaps matches TRBD1 (7 bases). This CDR3 is 15 amino acids long. Trimming took off 7 bases at V and 5 bases at J, with 19 bases between the two ends. Germline values: CDR1 MNHNS, CDR2 SASEGT.

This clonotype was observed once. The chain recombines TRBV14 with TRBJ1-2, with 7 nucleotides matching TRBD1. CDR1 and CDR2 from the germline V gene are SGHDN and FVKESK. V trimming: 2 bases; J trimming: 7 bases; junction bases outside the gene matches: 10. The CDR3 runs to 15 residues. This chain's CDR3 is CASSQTPGQEAGYTF. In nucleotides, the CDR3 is TGTGCCAGCAGCCAAACCCCAGGACAGGAGGCTGGCTACACCTTC.

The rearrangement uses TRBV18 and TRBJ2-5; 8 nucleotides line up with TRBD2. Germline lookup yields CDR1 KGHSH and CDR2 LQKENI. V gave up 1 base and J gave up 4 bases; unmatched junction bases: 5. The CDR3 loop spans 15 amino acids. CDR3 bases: TGTGCCAGCTCACCACTAGCGGGACCTCTAGAGACCCAGTACTTC. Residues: CASSPLAGPLETQYF.

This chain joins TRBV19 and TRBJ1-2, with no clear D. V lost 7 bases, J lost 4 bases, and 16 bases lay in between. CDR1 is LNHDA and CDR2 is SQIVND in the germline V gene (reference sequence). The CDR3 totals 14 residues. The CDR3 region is CASNTYAAIYGYTF. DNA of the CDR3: TGTGCCAGTAACACCTACGCAGCAATCTATGGCTACACCTTC. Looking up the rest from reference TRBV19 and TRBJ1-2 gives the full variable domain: DGGITQSPKYLFRKEGQNVTLSCEQNLNHDAMYWYRQDPGQGLRLIYYSQIVNDFQKGDIAEGYSVSREKKESFPLTVTSAQKNPTAFYLCASNTYAAIYGYTFGSGTRLTVV.

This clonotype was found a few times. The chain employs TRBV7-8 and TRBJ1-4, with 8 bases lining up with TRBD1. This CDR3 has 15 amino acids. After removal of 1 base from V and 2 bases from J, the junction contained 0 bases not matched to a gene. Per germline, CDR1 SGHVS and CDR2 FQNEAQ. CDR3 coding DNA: TGTGCCAGCAGCTTAGGACAGGGGACTAATGAAAAACTGTTTTTT. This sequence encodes CASSLGQGTNEKLFF.

The CDR3 region has the DNA TGTGCCACCCGGGACAGGGCTACTGAAAAACTGTTTTTT. It codes for CATRDRATEKLFF. The chain combines TRBV15 with TRBJ1-4, with 9 bases matching TRBD1. This CDR3 spans 13 amino acids. Germline V CDR1 and CDR2: LNHNV, YYDKDF (reference sequence). Trimming took 8 bases from V and 7 from J; bases not matched to a gene: 5. Using reference TRBV15 and TRBJ1-4 for the parts outside the CDR3, the full variable domain is DAMVIQNPRYQVTQFGKPVTLSCSQTLNHNVMYWYQQKSSQAPKLLFHYYDKDFNNEADTPDNFQSRRPNTSFCFLDIRSPGLGDTAMYLCATRDRATEKLFFGSGTQLSVL.

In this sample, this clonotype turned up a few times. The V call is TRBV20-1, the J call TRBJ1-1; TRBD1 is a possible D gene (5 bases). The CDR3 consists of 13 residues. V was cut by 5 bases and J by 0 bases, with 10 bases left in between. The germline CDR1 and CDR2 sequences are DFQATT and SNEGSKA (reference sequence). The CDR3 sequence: CSADDSLNTEAFF. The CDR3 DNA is TGCAGTGCTGACGACAGCCTGAACACTGAAGCTTTCTTT.

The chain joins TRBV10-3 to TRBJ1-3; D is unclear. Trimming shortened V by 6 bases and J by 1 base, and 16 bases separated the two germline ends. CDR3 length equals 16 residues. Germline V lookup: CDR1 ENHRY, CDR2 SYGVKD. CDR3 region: CAIRGYSCRSGNTIYF. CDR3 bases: TGTGCCATCAGGGGTTACAGTTGTAGATCTGGAAACACCATATATTTT.

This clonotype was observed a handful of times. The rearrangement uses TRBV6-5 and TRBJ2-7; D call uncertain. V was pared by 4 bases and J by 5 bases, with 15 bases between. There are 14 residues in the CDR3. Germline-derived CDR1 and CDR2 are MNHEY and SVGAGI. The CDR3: CASSSSRPPHEQYF. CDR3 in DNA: TGTGCCAGCAGTTCAAGCAGGCCTCCCCACGAGCAGTACTTC.

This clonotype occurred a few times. CDR3 residues: CSASSREQYF. The CDR3 DNA sequence: TGCAGTGCTAGTAGTCGGGAGCAGTACTTC. This chain uses TRBV20-1 with TRBJ2-7; D remains unclear. The V end was cut by 3 bases, the J end by 7 bases, with 7 bases between. The CDR3 contains 10 residues. Germline CDR1 and CDR2: DFQATT and SNEGSKA (reference sequence).

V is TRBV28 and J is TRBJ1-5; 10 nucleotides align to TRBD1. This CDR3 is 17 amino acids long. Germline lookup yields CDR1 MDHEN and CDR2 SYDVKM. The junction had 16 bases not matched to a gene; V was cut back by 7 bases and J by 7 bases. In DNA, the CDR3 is TGTGCCAGCACCCAATCCCCCGGGACAGGGGACCGACAGCCCCAGCATTTT. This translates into CASTQSPGTGDRQPQHF.

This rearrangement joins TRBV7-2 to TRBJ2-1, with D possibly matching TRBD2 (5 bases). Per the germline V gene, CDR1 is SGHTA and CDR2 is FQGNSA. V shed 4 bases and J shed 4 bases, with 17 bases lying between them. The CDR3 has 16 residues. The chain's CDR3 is CASSSVLGRGYNEQFF. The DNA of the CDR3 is TGTGCCAGCAGCTCCGTTTTAGGACGGGGATACAATGAGCAGTTCTTC.